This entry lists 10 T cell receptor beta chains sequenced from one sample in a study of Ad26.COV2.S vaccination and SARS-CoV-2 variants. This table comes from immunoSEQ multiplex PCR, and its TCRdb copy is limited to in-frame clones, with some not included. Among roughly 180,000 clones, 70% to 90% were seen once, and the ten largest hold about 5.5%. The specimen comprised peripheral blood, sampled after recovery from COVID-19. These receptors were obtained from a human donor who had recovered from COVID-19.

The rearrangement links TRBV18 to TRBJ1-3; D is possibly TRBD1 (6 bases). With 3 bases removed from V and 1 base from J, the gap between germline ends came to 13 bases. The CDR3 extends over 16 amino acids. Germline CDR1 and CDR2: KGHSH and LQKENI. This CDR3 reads CASSPAQTGSGNTIYF. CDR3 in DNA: TGTGCCAGCTCACCTGCCCAGACAGGTTCTGGAAACACCATATATTTT.

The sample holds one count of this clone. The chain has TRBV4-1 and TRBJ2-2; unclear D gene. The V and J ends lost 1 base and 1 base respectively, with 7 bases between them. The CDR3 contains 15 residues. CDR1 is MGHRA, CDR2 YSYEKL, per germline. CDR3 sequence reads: CASSQGAQNTGELFF. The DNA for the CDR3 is TGCGCCAGCAGCCAAGGGGCGCAGAACACCGGGGAGCTGTTTTTT.

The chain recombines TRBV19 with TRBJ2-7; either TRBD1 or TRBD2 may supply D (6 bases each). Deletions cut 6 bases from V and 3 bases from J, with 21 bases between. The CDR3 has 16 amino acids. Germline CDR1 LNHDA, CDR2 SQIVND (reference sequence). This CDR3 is CASSRAGGQGYYEQYF. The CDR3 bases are TGTGCCAGTAGCCGTGCCGGGGGCCAAGGATACTACGAGCAGTACTTC. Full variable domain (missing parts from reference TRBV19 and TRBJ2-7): DGGITQSPKYLFRKEGQNVTLSCEQNLNHDAMYWYRQDPGQGLRLIYYSQIVNDFQKGDIAEGYSVSREKKESFPLTVTSAQKNPTAFYLCASSRAGGQGYYEQYFGPGTRLTVT.

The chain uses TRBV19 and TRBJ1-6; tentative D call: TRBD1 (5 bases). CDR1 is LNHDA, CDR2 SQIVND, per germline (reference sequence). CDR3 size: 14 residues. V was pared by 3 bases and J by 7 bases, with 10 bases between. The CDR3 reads CASSMGTANSPLHF. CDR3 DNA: TGTGCCAGTAGTATGGGGACCGCCAATTCACCCCTCCACTTT.

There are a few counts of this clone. As DNA, the CDR3 is TGTGCCAGCAGCTTATTGGCTTTTCGAGACACCGGGGAGCTGTTTTTT. It encodes CASSLLAFRDTGELFF. V and J are TRBV7-9 and TRBJ2-2; D gene uncertain. Germline loops: CDR1 SEHNR, CDR2 FQNEAQ (reference sequence). CDR3 length: 16 residues. V lost 2 bases and J 3 bases, leaving 13 bases between the germline ends. The whole variable domain, remainder taken from reference TRBV7-9 and TRBJ2-2, is DTGVSQNPRHKITKRGQNVTFRCDPISEHNRLYWYRQTLGQGPEFLTYFQNEAQLEKSRLLSDRFSAERPKGSFSTLEIQRTEQGDSAMYLCASSLLAFRDTGELFFGEGSRLTVL.

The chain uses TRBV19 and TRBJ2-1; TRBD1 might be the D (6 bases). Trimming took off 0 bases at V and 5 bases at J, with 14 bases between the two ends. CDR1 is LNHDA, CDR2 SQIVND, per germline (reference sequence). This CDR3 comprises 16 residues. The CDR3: CASSIDLGQTHNEQFF. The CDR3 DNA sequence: TGTGCCAGTAGTATAGATCTAGGACAGACCCACAATGAGCAGTTCTTC.

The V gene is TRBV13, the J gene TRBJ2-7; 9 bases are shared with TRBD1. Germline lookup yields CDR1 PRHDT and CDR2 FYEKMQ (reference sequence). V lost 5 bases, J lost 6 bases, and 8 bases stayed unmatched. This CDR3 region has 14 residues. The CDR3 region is CASSPMGQGLEQYF. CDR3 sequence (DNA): TGTGCCAGCAGCCCTATGGGACAGGGCCTCGAGCAGTACTTC.

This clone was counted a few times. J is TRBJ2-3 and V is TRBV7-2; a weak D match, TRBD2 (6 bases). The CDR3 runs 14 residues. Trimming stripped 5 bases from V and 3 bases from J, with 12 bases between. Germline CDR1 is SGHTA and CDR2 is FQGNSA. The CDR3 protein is CASSPWDLTDTQYF. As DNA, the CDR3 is TGTGCCAGCAGCCCTTGGGACTTAACAGATACGCAGTATTTT. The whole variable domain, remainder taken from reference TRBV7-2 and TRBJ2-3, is GAGVSQSPSNKVTEKGKDVELRCDPISGHTALYWYRQSLGQGLEFLIYFQGNSAPDKSGLPSDRFSAERTGGSVSTLTIQRTQQEDSAVYLCASSPWDLTDTQYFGPGTRLTVL.

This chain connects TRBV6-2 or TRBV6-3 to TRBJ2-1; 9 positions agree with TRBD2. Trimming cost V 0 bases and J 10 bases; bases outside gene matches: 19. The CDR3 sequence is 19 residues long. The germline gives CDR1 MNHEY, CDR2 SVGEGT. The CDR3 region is CASSYSHTMWSSGTGEQFF. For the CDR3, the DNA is TGTGCCAGCAGTTACTCGCATACCATGTGGTCTAGCGGGACGGGAGAGCAGTTCTTC.

The CDR3 loop reads CAWSVAGNEQFF. The CDR3 DNA follows: TGTGCCTGGAGTGTCGCGGGGAATGAGCAGTTCTTC. This chain joins TRBV30 and TRBJ2-1, with a tentative D call TRBD2 (6 bases). V lost 0 bases and J lost 7, with 7 bases in between. CDR1 and CDR2 (germline): GTSNPN, SVGIG (reference sequence). The CDR3 covers 12 residues.